This TCR beta chain was recorded in a study of Graves' ophthalmopathy and Graves' hyperthyroidism (dated by TCRdb to 2016 to 2018). Broadly, across the study: Peripheral blood was collected before any treatment was given, at the time of initial diagnosis. In over 5 hyperthyroidism patients, the T-cell repertoires found in thyroid tissue were compared with those found in blood. For training and testing, the 95 to 100 patients in the discovery cohort were randomly divided in a 7:3 ratio. An independent validation cohort was composed of some 19 hyperthyroidism patients and 15 to 17 patients who later progressed from hyperthyroidism to ophthalmopathy. After sampling, hyperthyroidism patients received methimazole starting at 30 mg daily, and ophthalmopathy patients received high-dose intravenous methylprednisolone. In total, 135 blood samples were TCR-sequenced: around 42 ophthalmopathy, over 70 hyperthyroidism and about 17 hyperthyroidism-to-ophthalmopathy patients. TCR beta repertoire signatures were used to distinguish Graves' ophthalmopathy from Graves' hyperthyroidism and to predict progression to ophthalmopathy. To explore V-J signatures distinguishing ophthalmopathy from hyperthyroidism, a discovery set of about 99 patients (fewer than 45 ophthalmopathy, some 57 stable hyperthyroidism) was enrolled.

What the authors observed across the whole study: In validation, the model predicted ophthalmopathy progression with nearly 71% sensitivity and less than 80% specificity; some 13 predicted patients were CT-confirmed with GO in a median of about 6.1 months. The 13-signature model separated ophthalmopathy from stable hyperthyroidism with over 85% sensitivity and 81.08% specificity in cross-validation, and 80%/75% in the test set. Among expanded thyroid clonotypes with frequency above 0.001, most also showed up in blood, which suggests that blood repertoires may reflect the thyroid immune response. Sample size was not predetermined statistically, and investigators were not blinded to group allocation.

This clonotype was seen at least ten times. Its antigen has not been determined. No base qualities exist here, and no much larger clone lies one base off it. The CDR3 goes from the cysteine to the phenylalanine over 19 residues. Here the CDR3 DNA is all that survives: 57 bases in frame from base 1. Relative to germline, V is missing 0 bases and J is missing 4 bases, with 10 bases of the junction outside any gene match. For CDR1 and CDR2, the germline V gene lists MGHRA and YSYEKL. For repertoire sequencing, TCR beta CDR3 regions were amplified from RNA transcripts. The first round was an RT-PCR using HTBI primers with the Qiagen OneStep RT-PCR kit, and this first round was followed by a second-round multiplex PCR, then size selection and purification. Sequencing of the libraries was carried out on an Illumina HiSeq2000 in paired-end mode with 100 bp reads. Concerning the study's data processing: SOAPnuke was used to process the reads, removing any read that contained adapters or uncalled bases, had a mean Phred below 15, or lacked an exact match to the constant primer or identifier. COPE v1.2.5 was used to merge high-quality paired reads. Each unique nucleotide sequence was treated as a clonotype, and MiTCR v1.1 was used to align the clonotypes to the IMGT TRB V, D and J references. Only V-J combinations with frequency above 0.0001 were analysed, covering approximately 99% of repertoires. For each V-J combination, a TCR clonal expansion and chaos score was defined as F50 clonal expansion divided by the chaos observed in the TCRdist matrix. Features were reduced by Welch's t-statistics and random forest to over ten V-J combinations, which fed a naive Bayes classifier. The similarity between thyroid and blood repertoires was quantified using the Morisita-Horn index. TCRdb handled the public reads itself, with Q25 trimming in fastp and clone calling in MiXCR, and kept productive beta chains. Identical CDR3 protein sequences are pooled into one entry, listed with their most common genes and DNA. TCRdb, not the original authors, processed these V and J calls. For this sample there are over 500,000 distinct CDR3 sequences; over 20% appear just once. The ten most abundant clones make up roughly 6.9% of the sample.

A patient counted as having stable hyperthyroidism if there was no progression to ophthalmopathy within 18 months of follow-up. Hyperthyroidism patients were newly diagnosed, with disease duration under 2 months, and aged 18 to 65 years. Patients were excluded if they had other autoimmune diseases, uncontrolled infections, pregnancy or lactation. Diagnosis was based on clinical symptoms, serum thyroxine, TRAb, thyroid ultrasound and orbital computed tomography. Using Ficoll-Paque density gradient centrifugation, PBMCs were isolated from 8.5 to 10 ml of fresh peripheral blood. Total RNA was extracted using Trizol reagent, and RNA quality was checked on an Agilent 2100 Bioanalyzer.

The V gene is TRBV4-1 and the J gene is TRBJ2-5; the junction holds 14 bases that match TRBD2. The sample was peripheral blood. The clonotype was recovered from a woman aged 18-29 years with stable Graves' hyperthyroidism. Some clones in this sample may be carry-over from other donors' samples. Donor details come from another sample of the same person, matched by shared clones. The encoded CDR3 is CASSQDPGTSGRMGETQYF. In nucleotides, the sequence is TGCGCCAGCAGCCAAGATCCCGGGACTAGCGGGAGAATGGGAGAGACCCAGTACTTC.